One TCR beta chain is described in this entry. The antigen this receptor binds is unknown. No base quality values were provided; no much bigger clone lies one nucleotide off. These data belong to a study of T cell responses to AZD1222 COVID-19 vaccine (dated by TCRdb to the early 2020s). Background on the whole study: TCR sequencing covered 233 trial participants: some 210 given two doses of AZD1222 and 26 given two doses of MenACWY control vaccine. Trial participants were enrolled into age subgroups of 18-55, 56-69 and 70-plus years, which contained about 150, 28 and 57 TCR-sequenced participants, respectively.

The CDR3 holds 14 amino acids from the cysteine to the phenylalanine. The entry retains the CDR3 DNA only, 42 bases that are in frame from base 1. The trim is 3 bases for V and 0 bases for J, with a gap of 10 bases between the germline ends. The germline V gene supplies CDR1 SGHRS and CDR2 YFSETQ. The full study reports these points: No day 14 peak-response samples were available, so repertoires were characterized only after the peak T cell response. Vaccine-associated CD4 TCRs spanned the whole spike protein, with dominant responses in regions 160-218 and 743-854. Conclusions about previously exposed vaccinees are limited, since just 5 to 7 AZD1222 recipients were seropositive for SARS-CoV-2 at baseline. Epitopes outside the regions mutated in the B.1.351 and B.1.1.7 variants were reportedly recognized by nearly half of the unique spike-specific TCRs. The 56-69-year group was small, and its depth increase did not reach significance, likely because of low power. A significant rise in spike-specific TCR breadth and depth was observed after two AZD1222 doses relative to day 0 and relative to MenACWY recipients. Participants were mostly white British and included more females than males, and it was suggested by the authors that clonal diversity may have been underestimated.

The CDR3 regions of human TCRbeta chains were analyzed by immunosequencing. The study's processing was this. TCRs in the repertoires were matched against a reference library of SARS-CoV-2-specific TCRs that had been generated with the MIRA antigen-specificity platform. Breadth was defined as the fraction of unique TCRs that were SARS-CoV-2-associated, and depth was defined as the fraction of total T cells that were SARS-CoV-2-associated. Using the MIRA data, each spike-specific TCR was mapped to the spike region that the TCR reacts to and placed in a CD4 or CD8 class. Log10-transformed breadth and depth values were compared by one-way ANOVA with Sidak's multiple comparisons tests. TCRdb provides this immuneACCESS table in a form limited to in-frame rearrangements. Some clones are lacking; in checked studies, under half of them reflect an unresolved V gene, and why the rest are absent is not known. For V, J and clone size, that table is used; D and trimming come from the DNA. This sample has approximately 75,000 clones in its table, and around 87% of those were observed once. The ten most abundant clones make up roughly 18% of the sample.

The sample's time point label is to be understood as: about 28 days (+/-7) after the second vaccine dose. AZD1222 recipients whose second dose came at about 4 weeks and those whose second dose came at about 12 weeks were combined into one group, since spike-specific TCR depth and breadth did not differ between the two schedules. Samples from vaccinated people were obtained from the UK trials COV001 and COV002, which included a single-blind randomized controlled phase 2/3 trial of AZD1222 (ChAdOx1 nCoV-19) in healthy adults. Trial participant PBMC samples were collected at day 0 and day 28 after the second dose for TCRbeta chain sequencing.

The clonotype comes from an adult who received the AZD1222 COVID-19 vaccine. The sequence is built from TRBV5-1 and TRBJ2-7; the D gene is perhaps TRBD1 or TRBD2, as each covers 5 bases. Sequencing used peripheral blood, obtained 28 days after the second AZD1222 dose. The DNA sequence follows: TGCGCCAGCAGCTGGGACGTCAGCTCCTACGAGCAGTACTTC. It codes for CASSWDVSSYEQYF.